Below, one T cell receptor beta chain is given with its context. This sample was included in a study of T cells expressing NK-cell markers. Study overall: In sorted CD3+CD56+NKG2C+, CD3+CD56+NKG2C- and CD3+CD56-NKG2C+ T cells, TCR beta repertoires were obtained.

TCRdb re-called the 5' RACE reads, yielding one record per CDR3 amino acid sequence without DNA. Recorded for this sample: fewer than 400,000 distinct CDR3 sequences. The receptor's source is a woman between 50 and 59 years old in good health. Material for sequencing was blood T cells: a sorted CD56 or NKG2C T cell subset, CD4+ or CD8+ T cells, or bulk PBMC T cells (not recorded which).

Here the CDR3 reads CSARATGLQETQYF. The chain has TRBV20-1 and TRBJ2-5; TCRdb's D call of TRBD1 is untestable without DNA. Per germline, CDR1 DFQATT and CDR2 SNEGSKA (reference sequence). The CDR3 spans 14 residues.